This T cell receptor (beta chain) was captured by sequencing in a study of human T cells and chemical hapten exposure. Separate cDNA molecules received unique molecular identifiers, which the library attached to them. TCRdb processed the RACE reads anew with MiXCR; each CDR3 protein has one entry. Seen here are 130,000 or so distinct CDR3 sequences, roughly 9% observed once, and the top ten hold roughly 1.6%. The CDR3 runs 14 residues. CDR1 is SGHNT and CDR2 is YYREEE in the germline V gene (reference sequence). Deletions cut 3 bases from V and 1 base from J, with 10 bases between. As for time point: healthy volunteer bleed at 2 weeks. The total RNA was obtained from whole blood that was not fractionated.

The clonotype originates from a male donor in good health. Some clones in this sample may be carry-over from other donors' samples. The chain has TRBV5-4 and TRBJ1-2; weak D call: TRBD1 (5 bases). Material: whole blood. The CDR3 region is CASSSRQHNYGYTF. CDR3 bases: TGTGCCAGCAGCTCTCGACAGCATAACTATGGCTACACCTTC.